Included here is one T cell receptor beta chain sequence, with context. What it recognizes is unknown. The data were taken from a study of cytomegalovirus exposure and HLA in healthy donors. Whole-study results and caveats: Earlier results showed most TCR beta V segments being productive about 90% or about 30% of the time. In a later analysis, HLA-associated beta chains showed higher expansion and lower generation probabilities than comparable chains.

The PCR had 60 Vbeta and 13 Jbeta primers. Assay used: immunoSEQ multiplex PCR; TCRdb lists only in-frame clones, some missing. The data hold some 200,000 clones, with about 70% observed a single time. In germline, CDR1 is MNHEY, CDR2 SMNVEV (reference sequence). This CDR3 comprises 13 residues. V was clipped by 3 bases and J by 1 base, with 6 bases between them. Sequenced input: PBMCs. This clonotype originated in a man aged 35 to 55 in good health and CMV-seropositive. The chain uses TRBV27 and TRBJ1-2; D uncertain. Here the CDR3 reads CASSFGINYGYTF. The CDR3 DNA reads TGTGCCAGCAGTTTCGGTATTAACTATGGCTACACCTTC.